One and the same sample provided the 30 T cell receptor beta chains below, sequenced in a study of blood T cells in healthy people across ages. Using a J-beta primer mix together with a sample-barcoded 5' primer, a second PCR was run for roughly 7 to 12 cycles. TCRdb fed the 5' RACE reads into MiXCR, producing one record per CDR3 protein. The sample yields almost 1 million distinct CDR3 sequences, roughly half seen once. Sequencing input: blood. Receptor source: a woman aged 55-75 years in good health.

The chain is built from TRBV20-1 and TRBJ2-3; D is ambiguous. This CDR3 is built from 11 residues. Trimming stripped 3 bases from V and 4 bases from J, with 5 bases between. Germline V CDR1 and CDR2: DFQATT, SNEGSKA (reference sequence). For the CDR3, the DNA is TGCAGTGCTAGGATGGCAGATACGCAGTATTTT. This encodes CSARMADTQYF.

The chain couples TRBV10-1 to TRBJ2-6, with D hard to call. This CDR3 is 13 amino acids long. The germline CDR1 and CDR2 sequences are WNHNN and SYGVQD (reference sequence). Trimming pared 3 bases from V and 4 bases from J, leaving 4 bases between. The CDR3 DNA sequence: TGCGCCAGCAGTGAAGACGGGGCCAACGTCCTGACTTTC. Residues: CASSEDGANVLTF.

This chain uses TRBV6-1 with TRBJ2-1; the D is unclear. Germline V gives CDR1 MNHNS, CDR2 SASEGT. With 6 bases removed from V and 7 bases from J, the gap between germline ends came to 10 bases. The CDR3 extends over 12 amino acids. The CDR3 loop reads CASRLMGNEQFF. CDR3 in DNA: TGTGCCAGCAGATTAATGGGGAATGAGCAGTTCTTC.

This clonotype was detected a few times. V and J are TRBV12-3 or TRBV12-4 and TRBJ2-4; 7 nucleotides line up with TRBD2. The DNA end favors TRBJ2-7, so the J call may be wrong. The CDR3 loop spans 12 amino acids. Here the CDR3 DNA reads TGTGCCAGCAGGGAAGGGAGGGGCGAGCAGTACTTC. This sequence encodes CASREGRGEQYF.

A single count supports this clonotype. The CDR3 nucleotides read TGCAGCGTTGAAGATCAAAGGCAGAGCTCCTACAATGAGCAGTTCTTC. Its translation is CSVEDQRQSSYNEQFF. V is TRBV29-1 and J is TRBJ2-1; no clear D gene. This CDR3 region has 16 residues. Trimming stripped 0 bases from V and 0 bases from J, with 12 bases between. Germline values: CDR1 SQVTM, CDR2 ANQGSEA.

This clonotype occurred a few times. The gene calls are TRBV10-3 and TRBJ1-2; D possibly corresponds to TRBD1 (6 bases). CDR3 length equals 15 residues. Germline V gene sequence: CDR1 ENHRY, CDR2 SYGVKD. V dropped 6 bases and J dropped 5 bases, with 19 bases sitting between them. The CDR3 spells CAISKQGRDLYGYTF. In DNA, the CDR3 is TGTGCCATCAGCAAACAGGGCAGGGACCTTTATGGCTACACCTTC.

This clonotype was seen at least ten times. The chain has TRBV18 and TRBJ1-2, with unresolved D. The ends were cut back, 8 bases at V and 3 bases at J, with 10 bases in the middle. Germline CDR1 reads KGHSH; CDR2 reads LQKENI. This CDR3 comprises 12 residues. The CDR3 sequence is CASSPGDYGYTF. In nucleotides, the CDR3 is TGTGCCAGCAGTCCAGGAGACTATGGCTACACCTTC.

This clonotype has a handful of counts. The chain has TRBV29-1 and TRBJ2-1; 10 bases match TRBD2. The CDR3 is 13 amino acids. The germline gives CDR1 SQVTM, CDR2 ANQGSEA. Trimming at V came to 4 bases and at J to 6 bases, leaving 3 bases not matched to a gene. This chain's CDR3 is CSVVAGGLNEQFF. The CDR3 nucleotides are TGCAGCGTTGTAGCGGGAGGTCTCAATGAGCAGTTCTTC.

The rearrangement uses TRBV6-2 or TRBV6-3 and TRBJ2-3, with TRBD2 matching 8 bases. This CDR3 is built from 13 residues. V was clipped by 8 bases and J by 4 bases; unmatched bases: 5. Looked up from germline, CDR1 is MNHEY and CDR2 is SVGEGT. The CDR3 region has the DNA TGTGCCAGCGGGACTAGTGTATCAGATACGCAGTATTTT. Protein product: CASGTSVSDTQYF.

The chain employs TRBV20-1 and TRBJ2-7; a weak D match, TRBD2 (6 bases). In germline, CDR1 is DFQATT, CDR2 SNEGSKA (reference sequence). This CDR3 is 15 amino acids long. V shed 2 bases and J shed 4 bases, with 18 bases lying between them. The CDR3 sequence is CSARSGTPPGYEQYF. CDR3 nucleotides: TGCAGTGCTAGATCGGGGACTCCTCCTGGGTACGAGCAGTACTTC.

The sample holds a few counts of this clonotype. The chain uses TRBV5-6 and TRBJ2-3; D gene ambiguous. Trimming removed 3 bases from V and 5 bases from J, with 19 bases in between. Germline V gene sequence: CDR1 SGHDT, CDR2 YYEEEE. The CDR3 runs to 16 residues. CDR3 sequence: CASSWAFSAILDTQYF. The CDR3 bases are TGTGCCAGCAGCTGGGCCTTTTCGGCCATCCTAGATACGCAGTATTTT.

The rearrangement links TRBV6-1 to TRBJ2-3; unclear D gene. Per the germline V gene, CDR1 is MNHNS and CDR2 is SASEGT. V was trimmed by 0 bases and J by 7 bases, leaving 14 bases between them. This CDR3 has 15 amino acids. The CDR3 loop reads CASSEAVDPQHTQYF. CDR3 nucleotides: TGTGCCAGCAGTGAAGCGGTGGACCCTCAGCATACGCAGTATTTT.

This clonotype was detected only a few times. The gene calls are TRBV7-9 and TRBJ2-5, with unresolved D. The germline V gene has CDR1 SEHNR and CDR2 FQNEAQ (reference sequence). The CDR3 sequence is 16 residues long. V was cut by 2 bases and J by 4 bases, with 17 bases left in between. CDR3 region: CASSLSWPQQAETQYF. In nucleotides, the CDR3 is TGTGCCAGCAGCTTAAGTTGGCCCCAGCAGGCAGAGACCCAGTACTTC.

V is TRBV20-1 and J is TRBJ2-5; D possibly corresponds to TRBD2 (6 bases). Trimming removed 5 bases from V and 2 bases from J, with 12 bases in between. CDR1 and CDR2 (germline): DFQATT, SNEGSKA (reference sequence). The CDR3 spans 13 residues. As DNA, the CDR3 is TGCAGTGCTGGGGACGCGGGGCAAGAGACCCAGTACTTC. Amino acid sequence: CSAGDAGQETQYF.

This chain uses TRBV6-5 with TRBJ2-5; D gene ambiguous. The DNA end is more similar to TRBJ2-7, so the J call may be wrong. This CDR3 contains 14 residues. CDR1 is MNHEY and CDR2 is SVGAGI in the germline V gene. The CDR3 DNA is TGTGCCAGCAGTTACCTGTACGACACCTACGAGCAGTACTTC. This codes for CASSYLYDTYEQYF.

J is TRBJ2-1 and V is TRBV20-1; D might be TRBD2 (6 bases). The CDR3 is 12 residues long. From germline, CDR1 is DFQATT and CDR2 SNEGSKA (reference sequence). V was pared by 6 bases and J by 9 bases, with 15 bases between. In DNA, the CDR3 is TGCAGTGCCCCCCGGGGGTACGGTGAGCAGTTCTTC. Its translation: CSAPRGYGEQFF.

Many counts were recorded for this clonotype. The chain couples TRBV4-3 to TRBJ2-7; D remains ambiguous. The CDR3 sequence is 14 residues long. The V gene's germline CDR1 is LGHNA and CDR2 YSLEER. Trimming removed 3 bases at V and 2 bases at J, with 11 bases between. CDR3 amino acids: CASSQGSYTYEQYF. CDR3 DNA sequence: TGCGCCAGCAGCCAGGGTTCGTACACCTACGAGCAGTACTTC.

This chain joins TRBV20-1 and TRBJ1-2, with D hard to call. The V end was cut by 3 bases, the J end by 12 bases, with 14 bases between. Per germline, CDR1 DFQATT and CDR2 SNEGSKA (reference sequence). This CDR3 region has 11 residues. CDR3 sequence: CSARAVWGNTF. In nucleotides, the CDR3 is TGCAGTGCTAGGGCAGTTTGGGGTAACACCTTC.

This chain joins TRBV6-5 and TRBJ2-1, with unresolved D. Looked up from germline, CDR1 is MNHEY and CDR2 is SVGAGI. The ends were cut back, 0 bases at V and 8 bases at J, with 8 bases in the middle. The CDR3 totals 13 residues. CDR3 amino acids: CASSYSKRHEQFF. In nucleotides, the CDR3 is TGTGCCAGCAGTTACTCGAAGAGGCATGAGCAGTTCTTC.

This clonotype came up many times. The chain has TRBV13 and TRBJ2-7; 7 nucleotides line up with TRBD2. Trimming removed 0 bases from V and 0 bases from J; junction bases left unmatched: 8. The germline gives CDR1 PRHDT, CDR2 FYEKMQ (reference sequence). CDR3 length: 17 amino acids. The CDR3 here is CASSLGRGRRDSYEQYF. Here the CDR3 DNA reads TGTGCCAGCAGCTTAGGCCGCGGGAGACGGGACTCCTACGAGCAGTACTTC.

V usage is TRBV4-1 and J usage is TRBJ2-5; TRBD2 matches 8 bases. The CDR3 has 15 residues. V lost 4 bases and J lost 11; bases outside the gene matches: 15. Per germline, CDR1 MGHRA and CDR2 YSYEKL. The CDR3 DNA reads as TGCGCCAGCAGCCTCGCGGGACTAGGGGGGAATGAGCAGTACTTC. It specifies CASSLAGLGGNEQYF.

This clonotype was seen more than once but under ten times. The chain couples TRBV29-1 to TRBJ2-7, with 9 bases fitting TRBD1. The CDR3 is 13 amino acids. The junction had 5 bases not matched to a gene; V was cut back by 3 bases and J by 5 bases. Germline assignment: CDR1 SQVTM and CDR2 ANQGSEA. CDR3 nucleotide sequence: TGCAGCGTTGAGACGGACAGGGGAAACGAGCAGTACTTC. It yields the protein CSVETDRGNEQYF.

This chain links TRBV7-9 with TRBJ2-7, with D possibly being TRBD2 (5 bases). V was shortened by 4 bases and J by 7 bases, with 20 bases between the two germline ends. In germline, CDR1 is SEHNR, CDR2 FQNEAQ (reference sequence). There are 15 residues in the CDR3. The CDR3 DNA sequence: TGTGCCAGCAGCTCAAAAGGGAGACTGGACTCAGAGCAGTACTTC. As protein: CASSSKGRLDSEQYF.

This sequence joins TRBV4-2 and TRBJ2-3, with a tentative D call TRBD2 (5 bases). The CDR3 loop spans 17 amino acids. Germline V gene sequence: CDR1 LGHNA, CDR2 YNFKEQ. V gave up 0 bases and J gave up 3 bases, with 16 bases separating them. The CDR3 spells CASSQEGEGGRTDTQYF. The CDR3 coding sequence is TGTGCCAGCAGCCAAGAAGGAGAGGGTGGTAGGACAGATACGCAGTATTTT.

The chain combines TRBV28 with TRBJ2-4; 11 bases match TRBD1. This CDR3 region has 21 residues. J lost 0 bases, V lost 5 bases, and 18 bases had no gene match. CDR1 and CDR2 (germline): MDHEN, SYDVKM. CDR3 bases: TGTGCCAGCAGTCATAACATCTTAAACCGGGACAGGGGGGGAGCCAAAAACATTCAGTACTTC. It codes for CASSHNILNRDRGGAKNIQYF. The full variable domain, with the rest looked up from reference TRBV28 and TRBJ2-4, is DVKVTQSSRYLVKRTGEKVFLECVQDMDHENMFWYRQDPGLGLRLIYFSYDVKMKEKGDIPEGYSVSREKKERFSLILESASTNQTSMYLCASSHNILNRDRGGAKNIQYFGAGTRLSVL.

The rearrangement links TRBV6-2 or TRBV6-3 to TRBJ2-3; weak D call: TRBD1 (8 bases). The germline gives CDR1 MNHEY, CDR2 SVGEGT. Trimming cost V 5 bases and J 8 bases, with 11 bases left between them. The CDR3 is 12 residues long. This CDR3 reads CASSTGGGTQYF. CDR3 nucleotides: TGTGCCAGCAGTACAGGGGGGGGTACGCAGTATTTT.

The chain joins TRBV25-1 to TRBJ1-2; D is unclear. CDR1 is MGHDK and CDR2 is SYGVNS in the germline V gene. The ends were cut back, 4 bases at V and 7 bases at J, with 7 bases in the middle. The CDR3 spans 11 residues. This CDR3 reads CASSAGVGYTF. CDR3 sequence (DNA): TGTGCCAGCAGTGCCGGGGTTGGCTACACCTTC.

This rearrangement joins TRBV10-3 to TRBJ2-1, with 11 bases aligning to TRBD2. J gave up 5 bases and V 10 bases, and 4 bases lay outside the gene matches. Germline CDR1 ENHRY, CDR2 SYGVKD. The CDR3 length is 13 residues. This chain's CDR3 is CATGTSGHNEQFF. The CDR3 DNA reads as TGTGCCACCGGGACTAGCGGACACAATGAGCAGTTCTTC.

The CDR3 protein is CASSPPAGAITYEQYF. The CDR3 bases are TGTGCCAGCTCACCACCTGCGGGAGCGATAACCTACGAGCAGTACTTC. The chain has TRBV18 and TRBJ2-4; 7 bases fit TRBD2. The end of the DNA is better explained by TRBJ2-7, so the J call may be wrong. Germline CDR1 KGHSH, CDR2 LQKENI. This CDR3 spans 16 amino acids.

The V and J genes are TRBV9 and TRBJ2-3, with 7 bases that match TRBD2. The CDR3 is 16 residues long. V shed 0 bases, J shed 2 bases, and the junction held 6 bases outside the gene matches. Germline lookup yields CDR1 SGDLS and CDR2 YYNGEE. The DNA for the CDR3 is TGTGCCAGCAGCGTAGACCTAGCGGACTTCACAGATACGCAGTATTTT. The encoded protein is CASSVDLADFTDTQYF.